One and the same sample provided the 10 T cell receptor beta chains below, sequenced in a study of OX40 agonist ivuxolimab in advanced cancers. The assay was immunoSEQ multiplex PCR, and TCRdb's table has in-frame clones only and misses some. The table records roughly 75,000 clones, about 83% of them present only once. This specimen was CD4+ or CD8+ T cells sorted from blood, taken in a trial of the OX40 agonist ivuxolimab. The receptors shown here come from an adult with an advanced solid tumor such as melanoma, head and neck, liver or kidney cancer.

The rearrangement links TRBV28 to TRBJ2-5, with D unresolved. V lost 2 bases, J lost 5 bases, and 3 bases lay in between. Germline V lookup: CDR1 MDHEN, CDR2 SYDVKM. This CDR3 is built from 11 residues. The CDR3 nucleotides read TGTGCCAGCAGTTTAGAGGAGACCCAGTACTTC. This sequence encodes CASSLEETQYF.

The V call is TRBV4-1, the J call TRBJ1-1; 7 nucleotides match TRBD1. The CDR3 is 17 residues long. With V trimmed by 4 bases and J by 0 bases, 11 bases remained unmatched. Germline values: CDR1 MGHRA, CDR2 YSYEKL. The CDR3 DNA follows: TGCGCCAGCAGCCGAGCTCCGGTACAGGGGATGAACACTGAAGCTTTCTTT. Residues: CASSRAPVQGMNTEAFF.

CDR3 loop: CASSEGLPRNTGELFF. CDR3 bases: TGTGCCAGCAGTGAAGGACTTCCCCGAAACACCGGGGAGCTGTTTTTT. V and J are TRBV6-1 and TRBJ2-2; no definite D call. The V end was cut by 1 base, the J end by 2 bases, with 11 bases between. The CDR3 has 16 residues. Per the germline V gene, CDR1 is MNHNS and CDR2 is SASEGT.

The rearrangement links TRBV4-2 to TRBJ1-2; the D gene is possibly TRBD1 (5 bases). The CDR3 consists of 14 residues. CDR1 and CDR2 (germline): LGHNA, YNFKEQ. With 3 bases removed from V and 6 bases from J, the gap between germline ends came to 14 bases. The CDR3 here is CASSQRGKTDGYTF. Written as DNA, the CDR3 is TGTGCCAGCAGCCAGAGGGGTAAAACGGATGGCTACACCTTC.

This chain connects TRBV10-2 to TRBJ1-4, with 8 bases that match TRBD1. V was pared by 4 bases and J by 5 bases, with 0 bases of the junction left unmatched. CDR1 and CDR2 from the germline V gene are WSHSY and SAAADI. The CDR3 length is 13 residues. The CDR3 loop reads CASSAGGNEKLFF. CDR3 in DNA: TGCGCCAGCAGTGCAGGGGGCAATGAAAAACTGTTTTTT.

This chain connects TRBV7-9 to TRBJ2-1, with 10 bases matching TRBD2. From germline, CDR1 is SEHNR and CDR2 FQNEAQ (reference sequence). The CDR3 totals 15 residues. V was pared by 4 bases and J by 2 bases, with 2 bases of the junction left unmatched. The CDR3, as DNA: TGTGCCAGCAGCTCAAGCGGGGGGGCCTACAATGAGCAGTTCTTC. Translated, it gives CASSSSGGAYNEQFF. The full variable domain, rest sourced from reference TRBV7-9 and TRBJ2-1, is DTGVSQNPRHKITKRGQNVTFRCDPISEHNRLYWYRQTLGQGPEFLTYFQNEAQLEKSRLLSDRFSAERPKGSFSTLEIQRTEQGDSAMYLCASSSSGGAYNEQFFGPGTRLTVL.

The chain has TRBV28 and TRBJ2-7, with TRBD1 matching 9 bases. After removal of 5 bases from V and 0 bases from J, the junction contained 2 bases not matched to a gene. Germline V CDR1 and CDR2: MDHEN, SYDVKM. The CDR3 has 14 residues. The CDR3 here is CASSRTGDSYEQYF. CDR3 DNA: TGTGCCAGCAGTCGGACAGGGGACTCCTACGAGCAGTACTTC.

This clone was recorded once. The chain carries TRBV15 and TRBJ2-7, with 8 bases aligning to TRBD2. The CDR3 has 18 amino acids. The germline CDR1 and CDR2 sequences are LNHNV and YYDKDF (reference sequence). J gave up 0 bases and V 0 bases, and 10 bases lay outside the gene matches. The CDR3 coding sequence is TGTGCCACCAGCAGAGATCTGGCCAGCGGGGGTTTCTCCTACGAGCAGTACTTC. Its translation is CATSRDLASGGFSYEQYF.

The sample holds one count of this clone. The chain employs TRBV19 and TRBJ2-7; 8 positions match TRBD2. In germline, CDR1 is LNHDA, CDR2 SQIVND (reference sequence). Trimming took 2 bases from V and 4 from J; bases not matched to a gene: 4. CDR3 length: 14 residues. CDR3 region: CASSIHGREYEQYF. CDR3 nucleotide sequence: TGTGCCAGTAGTATACACGGGAGGGAGTACGAGCAGTACTTC.

The chain is built from TRBV7-2 and TRBJ2-5; D is undetermined. Trimming stripped 4 bases from V and 4 bases from J, with 13 bases between. Germline V gene lookup returns CDR1 SGHTA and CDR2 FQGNSA. The CDR3 runs to 14 residues. CDR3 residues: CASSSPTTPETQYF. CDR3 in DNA: TGTGCCAGCAGCTCCCCTACTACTCCAGAGACCCAGTACTTC.